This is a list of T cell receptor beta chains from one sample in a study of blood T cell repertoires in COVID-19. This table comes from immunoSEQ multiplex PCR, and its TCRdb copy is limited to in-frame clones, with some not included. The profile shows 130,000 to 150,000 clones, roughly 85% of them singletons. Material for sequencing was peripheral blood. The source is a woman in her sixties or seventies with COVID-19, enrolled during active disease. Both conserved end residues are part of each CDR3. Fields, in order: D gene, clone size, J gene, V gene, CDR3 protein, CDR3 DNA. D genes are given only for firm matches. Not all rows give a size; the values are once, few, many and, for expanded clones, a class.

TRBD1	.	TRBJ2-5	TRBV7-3	CASSLMGQGEETQYF	TGTGCCAGCAGCTTAATGGGGCAGGGGGAGGAGACCCAGTACTTC
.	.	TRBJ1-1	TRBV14	CASSPVQGFLNTEAFF	TGTGCCAGCAGCCCCGTACAGGGTTTCCTGAACACTGAAGCTTTCTTT
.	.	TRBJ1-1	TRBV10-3	CAISVAGVRMNTEAFF	TGTGCCATCAGTGTAGCAGGGGTCCGCATGAACACTGAAGCTTTCTTT
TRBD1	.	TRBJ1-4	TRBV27	CASSSRGQGRNEKLFF	TGTGCCAGCAGTTCCCGGGGACAGGGCCGGAATGAAAAACTGTTTTTT
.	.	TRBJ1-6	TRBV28	CASRTDGGENSPLHF	TGTGCCAGCAGGACGGACGGAGGGGAGAATTCACCCCTCCACTTT
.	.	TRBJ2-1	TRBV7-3	CASSFSGVPYNEQFF	TGTGCCAGCAGCTTCTCAGGGGTGCCCTACAATGAGCAGTTCTTC
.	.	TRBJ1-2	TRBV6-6	CASSYNGQGGGYTF	TGTGCCAGCAGTTACAATGGGCAGGGCGGTGGCTACACCTTC
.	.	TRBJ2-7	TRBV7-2	CASSLSPEYSYEQYF	TGTGCCAGCAGCTTATCTCCAGAATACTCCTACGAGCAGTACTTC
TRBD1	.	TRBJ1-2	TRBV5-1	CASSKDRGGDNYGYTF	TGCGCCAGCAGCAAGGACAGGGGTGGGGATAACTATGGCTACACCTTC
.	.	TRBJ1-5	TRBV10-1	CARQRGHQPQHF	TGCGCCCGCCAACGGGGTCATCAGCCCCAGCATTTT
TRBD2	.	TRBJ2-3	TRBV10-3	CAISVQRGGSTDTQYF	TGTGCCATCAGTGTGCAGCGGGGGGGGAGCACAGATACGCAGTATTTT
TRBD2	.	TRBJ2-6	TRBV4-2	CASSQERDYSNSGANVLTF	TGTGCCAGCAGCCAGGAACGGGACTACTCTAATTCTGGGGCCAACGTCCTGACTTTC
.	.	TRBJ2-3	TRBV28	CASSFSRNTQYF	TGTGCCAGCAGTTTTTCCAGAAATACGCAGTATTTT
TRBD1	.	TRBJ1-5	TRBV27	CASARTWTGGDQPQHF	TGTGCCAGCGCACGAACCTGGACAGGGGGGGATCAGCCCCAGCATTTT
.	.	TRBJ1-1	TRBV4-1	CASRGLTVNTEAFF	TGCGCCAGCAGGGGACTAACAGTGAACACTGAAGCTTTCTTT
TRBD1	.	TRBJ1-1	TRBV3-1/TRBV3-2	CASSRTGDTEAFF	TGTGCCAGCAGCCGCACAGGGGACACTGAAGCTTTCTTT
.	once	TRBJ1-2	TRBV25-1	CASSDWPYGYTF	TGTGCCAGCAGTGACTGGCCTTATGGCTACACCTTC